This T cell receptor (beta chain) was captured by sequencing in a study of cytomegalovirus exposure and HLA in healthy donors. General study results and limits: Upon later analysis, HLA-associated TCR beta chains proved more clonally expanded than other, equally common chains.

Trimming cost V 1 base and J 6 bases, with 13 bases left between them. This CDR3 comprises 15 residues. In germline, CDR1 is SGHDT, CDR2 YYEEEE. As for this clone: Its antigen remains unknown.

PCR involved 60 Vbeta and 13 Jbeta primers. Measured with immunoSEQ multiplex PCR; TCRdb has only the in-frame clones, and not every one. This table holds about 130,000 clones, 80% found once. The chain uses TRBV5-6 and TRBJ2-2, with D possibly TRBD1 on 5 matching bases. This receptor was taken from a man aged 25 to 40 in good health. Material: PBMCs. The CDR3 reads CASSLWGMFPGELFF. The DNA for the CDR3 is TGTGCCAGCAGCTTGTGGGGCATGTTCCCCGGGGAGCTGTTTTTT.